Sequencing of this T cell receptor beta chain was carried out in a study of CXCR3-negative and CXCR3-positive naive CD8 T cells (dated by TCRdb to the late 2010s). About the investigation overall: In total, some 130 million TRB reads were obtained, or roughly 1.5 +/- 0.3 million reads per library. Data from 11 donors, pooled across two independent experiments, went into the diversity and physicochemical repertoire analyses. The TRBV-TRBJ cluster analysis covered naive subsets from about five donors and memory cells from 3 donors. The research as a whole found: Because CXCR3 expression was partially decreased after cryopreservation, freshly isolated PBMCs were used for most assays. Comparably high repertoire diversity was found in both naive subsets, whereas much lower repertoire diversity was found in memory CD8+ T cells. Compared with CXCR3-negative naive cells, CXCR3-positive naive cells had TRB CDR3s with higher hydrophobicity (lower Kidera factor 4), lower energy, and higher strength and volume indices. TRBV-TRBJ usage was similar between naive CXCR3-negative and CXCR3-positive cells from the same donor, while memory cells showed distinct patterns. Surface CD5, linked to self-reactivity in mice, was comparable between naive subsets; TCR interaction strength was therefore also inferred from TRB CDR3 physicochemical properties.

A note on this clonotype: This clone's antigen is unknown.

From a lookup of the germline V gene, CDR1 and CDR2 are SGHTA and FQGTGA. The CDR3, from cysteine to phenylalanine, totals 15 residues. No DNA has been recorded. The run used a NextSeq 550. The Human TCR Profiling Kit (MiLaboratory) was used to prepare UMI-labeled 5' RACE TRB cDNA libraries. cDNA synthesis used the entire amount of extracted RNA, and PCR amplification then used the entire amount of cDNA produced. Libraries were prepared in parallel using an identical number of PCR cycles. The study's processing was this. MIGEC and MiXCR extracted about 53,000 +/- 10,000 unique UMI-labeled TRB cDNA molecules per library, requiring at least two reads per UMI. An average of around 40,000 +/- 10,000 functional in-frame TRB CDR3 nucleotide clonotypes without stop codons was found per library. After each sample was downsampled to 5000 UMI-labeled TRB molecules, VDJtools was used to calculate diversity metrics such as normalized Shannon-Wiener and Chao1. VDJtools computed clonotype-size-weighted physicochemical properties of the central five CDR3 residues: interaction energy, strength, volume and Kidera factor 4. TCRdb reprocessed the reads, and each CDR3 protein sequence is entered once, without DNA. What appears here as the V and J calls and clone size reflects TCRdb's work, not the paper's. The record for this sample contains about 130,000 distinct CDR3 sequences. Over 0.35% of the sample lies in the top ten.

Each CD8+ T cell subset was flow-sorted in triplicate, and around 300,000 cells per subset were placed directly into RLT lysis buffer. To keep memory contaminants out, a stringent definition of naive CD8+ T cells was applied: CD45RO-CCR7+CD27+CD95-. Peripheral blood mononuclear cells were isolated from buffy coats using standard density gradient centrifugation. A FACSAria III was used to flow-sort naive CD8+ T cells into CXCR3-negative and CXCR3-positive populations. Total RNA was extracted from sorted cells using an RNeasy Mini Kit. The origin of this receptor is a human donor in good health. Some clones in this sample may be carry-over from other donors' samples. Sequenced: naive CXCR3+ CD8+ T cells from blood. The cell subset or site tag for this specimen amounts to: CD45RO-CCR7+CD27+CD95- naive CD8+ T cells expressing CXCR3 (TNR3+). The receptor chain draws on TRBV7-3 and TRBJ2-5; TCRdb's D gene call, TRBD2, goes unchecked for lack of DNA. The CDR3 reads as follows: CASSEGLALQETQYF.